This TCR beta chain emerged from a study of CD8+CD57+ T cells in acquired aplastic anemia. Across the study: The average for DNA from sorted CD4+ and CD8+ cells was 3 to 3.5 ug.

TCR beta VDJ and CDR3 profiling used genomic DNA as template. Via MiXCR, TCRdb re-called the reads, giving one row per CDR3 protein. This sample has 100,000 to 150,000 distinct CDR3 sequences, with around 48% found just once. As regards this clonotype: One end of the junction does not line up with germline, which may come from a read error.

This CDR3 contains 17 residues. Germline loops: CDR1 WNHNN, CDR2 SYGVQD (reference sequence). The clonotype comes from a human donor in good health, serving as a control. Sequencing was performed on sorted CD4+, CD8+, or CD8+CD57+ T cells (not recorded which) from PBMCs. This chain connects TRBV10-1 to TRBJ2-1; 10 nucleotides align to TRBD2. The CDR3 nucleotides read TGCGTCAGCAGTGATACCGCTACGGGACTAGCGAGCAATGAGCAGTTCTTC. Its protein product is CVSSDTATGLASNEQFF.